This T cell receptor (beta chain) originates from a study of T cell responses to AZD1222 COVID-19 vaccine. About this clone: Its target is not known.

V lost 1 base, J lost 0 bases, and 2 bases stayed unmatched. This CDR3 has 17 residues. Looked up from germline, CDR1 is MGHRA and CDR2 is YSYEKL. Study-wide points: Spike-specific TCR breadth and depth went up after people got two AZD1222 doses. Samples come after the peak T cell response, not at day 14. Nearly half of spike-specific TCRs reportedly target variant regions that are unmutated in the B.1.351 and B.1.1.7 variants.

Clones were read by immunoSEQ multiplex PCR, and TCRdb kept only the in-frame ones, dropping some. Found here are 150,000 or so clones, about 93% of them singletons; the top ten hold 9.1%. Here the sequenced sample was peripheral blood, taken on day 0 of AZD1222 vaccination. This clonotype was sampled from an adult in good health. The V gene is TRBV4-1, the J gene TRBJ2-2, with 10 bases lining up with TRBD2. The chain's CDR3 is CASSQGGLAANTGELFF. The CDR3 DNA reads TGCGCCAGCAGCCAAGGCGGACTAGCGGCGAACACCGGGGAGCTGTTTTTT.